This section outlines one T cell receptor (beta chain) sequence together with its context. The germline V gene has CDR1 SNHLY and CDR2 FYNNEI. This CDR3 comprises 14 residues. Trimming pared 7 bases from V and 8 bases from J, leaving 20 bases between. Seattle participants joined during active infection and were tracked over time. The sample is drawn from a study of blood T cell repertoires in COVID-19. Study background: Researchers got acute and convalescent COVID-19 samples from the United States, Italy and Spain. The analysed material was cDNA or gDNA that came from T cells, B-cell-depleted T cells, or PBMCs.

In the authors' methods: Researchers report that nucleated cell counts were estimated from reference gene primer amplification. This table comes from immunoSEQ multiplex PCR, and its TCRdb copy is limited to in-frame clones, with some not included. Clonal size and the V and J genes are those of that table, whereas D and trimming came from the DNA. The sample consists of 210,000 or so clones, more than 80% of them appearing once. The material sequenced was peripheral blood. This rearrangement joins TRBV2 to TRBJ1-2; D may be TRBD1 (5 bases). The sequence came from a man between 25 and 39 years old with COVID-19, enrolled during active disease. In DNA, the CDR3 is TGTGCCAGCAATAAGGAGGGGCGGATTGACGGCTACACCTTC. Translated, it gives CASNKEGRIDGYTF. The full variable domain, with the rest looked up from reference TRBV2 and TRBJ1-2, is EPEVTQTPSHQVTQMGQEVILRCVPISNHLYFYWYRQILGQKVEFLVSFYNNEISEKSEIFDDQFSVERPDGSNFTLKIRSTKLEDSAMYFCASNKEGRIDGYTFGSGTRLTVV.